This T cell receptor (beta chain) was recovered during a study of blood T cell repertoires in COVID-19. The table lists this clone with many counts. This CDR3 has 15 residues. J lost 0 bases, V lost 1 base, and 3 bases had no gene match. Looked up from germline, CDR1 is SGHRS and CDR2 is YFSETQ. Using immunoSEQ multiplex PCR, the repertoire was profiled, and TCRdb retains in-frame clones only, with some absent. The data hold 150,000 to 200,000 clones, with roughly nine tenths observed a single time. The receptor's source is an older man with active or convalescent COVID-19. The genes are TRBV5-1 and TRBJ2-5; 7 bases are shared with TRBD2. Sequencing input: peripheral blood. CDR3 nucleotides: TGCGCCAGCAGCTTGCTAGCGGCCTACCAAGAGACCCAGTACTTC. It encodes CASSLLAAYQETQYF.